The sequence of this T cell receptor beta chain was determined in a study of cytomegalovirus exposure and HLA in healthy donors. Study as a whole: From 170 million or so T cells, an earlier analysis saw 120 million or so unique TCR beta sequences.

60 Vbeta and 13 Jbeta primers were used in PCR. Profiling relied on immunoSEQ multiplex PCR, and the TCRdb table lists in-frame clones only, not all of them. Of 110,000 to 150,000 clones listed, 75% were seen once; the top ten hold about 3.5%. Remarks on this clone: Its specificity is not known.

Per the germline V gene, CDR1 is SGHTA and CDR2 is FQGTGA. The V end lost 5 bases, the J end lost 0 bases, and 7 bases lay between the germline ends. The CDR3 consists of 13 residues. General study findings and limits: Earlier results showed most TCR beta V segments being productive about 90% or about 30% of the time. Later work found most CMV-associated TCR beta chains apparently HLA-restricted.

The sample was PBMCs. The TCR sequence derives from a man in his forties in good health and CMV-seronegative. The J gene is TRBJ1-1, the V gene TRBV7-3; D gene uncertain. The CDR3 loop is CASSLEMNTEAFF. Written as DNA, the CDR3 is TGTGCCAGCAGCCTAGAAATGAACACTGAAGCTTTCTTT.